A single sample gave rise to the 5 T cell receptor beta chains below, sequenced in a study of T cells in Graves' hyperthyroidism and ophthalmopathy. Authors of the study amplified TCR beta CDR3 regions from RNA transcripts. First-round RT-PCR targeting the TCR CDR3 was performed with the HTBI primer set. TCRdb redid the calling of the multiplex PCR reads with MiXCR, one entry per CDR3 protein. The sample records hundreds of thousands of distinct CDR3 sequences, 14% to 15% being singletons. Sequencing input: blood. These TCRs come from a woman in her thirties or forties with Graves' ophthalmopathy.

The J gene is TRBJ2-3, the V gene TRBV4-2; TRBD2 matches at 7 bases. The length of the CDR3 is 15 residues. Germline V CDR1 and CDR2: LGHNA, YNFKEQ. The junction had 4 bases not matched to a gene; V was cut back by 4 bases and J by 0 bases. For the CDR3, the DNA is TGTGCCAGCAGCCGGACTAGTCCGAGCACAGATACGCAGTATTTT. Amino acid sequence: CASSRTSPSTDTQYF.

Points on this clonotype: This may stem from a read error, because a much larger clone lies one nucleotide away. This rearrangement joins TRBV6-1 to TRBJ2-7; D ambiguous. The CDR3 covers 13 residues. The germline V and J ends were trimmed by 6 bases and 2 bases, with 11 bases remaining between them. The germline gives CDR1 MNHNS, CDR2 SASEGT. The CDR3 nucleotides read TGTGCCAGCAGGCCGGGCGAGACCTACGAGCAGTACTTC. Protein: CASRPGETYEQYF.

This clonotype was picked up one time. CDR3 sequence: CSVAGPRGETQYF. The CDR3 DNA follows: TGCAGCGTCGCAGGCCCTAGAGGAGAGACCCAGTACTTC. The chain joins TRBV29-1 to TRBJ2-5; D gene uncertain. With 6 bases removed from V and 4 bases from J, the gap between germline ends came to 15 bases. There are 13 residues in the CDR3. The V gene's germline CDR1 is SQVTM and CDR2 ANQGSEA.

V gene TRBV10-3 combines with J gene TRBJ2-7; no clear D. Trimming removed 4 bases from V and 5 bases from J, with 9 bases in between. The CDR3 has 12 amino acids. The germline CDR1 and CDR2 sequences are ENHRY and SYGVKD. CDR3 in DNA: TGTGCCATCAGTGTAGACATGAACGAGCAGTACTTC. Translation gives CAISVDMNEQYF.

This rearrangement joins TRBV11-2 to TRBJ2-1; D not resolved. Germline V gene data show CDR1 as SGHAT and CDR2 as FQNNGV. This CDR3 contains 16 residues. Trimming took off 4 bases at V and 10 bases at J, with 23 bases between the two ends. CDR3 nucleotide sequence: TGTGCCAGCAGCTCTGAGATCACACTCAAACAACGAGAGCAGTTCTTC. Its translation: CASSSEITLKQREQFF.